These T cell receptor beta chains were read from a single sample in a study of shared clonotypes between healthy human individuals. Sequencing used immunoSEQ multiplex PCR; TCRdb keeps in-frame clones, though not all of them. Of 2,500,000 or so clones in the sample, roughly nine tenths were seen once. Specimen: naive CD4+ T cells sorted from blood. These receptors were taken from a man aged 18 to 29 in good health. CDR3s include the opening cysteine and the closing phenylalanine or tryptophan. A D gene is named only where the DNA matches it firmly. Rows may omit the clone size; those that give it use once, few, many or a size class.

. . TRBJ2-4 TRBV7-2 TGTGCCAGCAGTCTCCAGGGAGCCAAAAACATTCAGTACTTC CASSLQGAKNIQYF
. TRBD1 TRBJ2-1 TRBV2 TGTGCCAGCAGTGTTCAGGGGGCGGCCAATGAGCAGTTCTTC CASSVQGAANEQFF
. TRBD2 TRBJ2-1 TRBV7-2 TGTGCCAGCAGCACCGGGACTAGCGGGACCCTCGAGCAGTTCTTC CASSTGTSGTLEQFF
. TRBD1 TRBJ1-6 TRBV6-5 TGTGCCAGCAGTTACTCGGGGACAGGGGGATCCCCCCTCCACTTT CASSYSGTGGSPLHF
. . TRBJ1-5 TRBV18 TGTGCCAGCGCCTTGAGTGGGAGCAATCAGCCCCAGCATTTT CASALSGSNQPQHF
. . TRBJ1-5 TRBV9 TGTGCCAGTTCGTCGGACCCCAATCAGCCCCAGCATTTT CASSSDPNQPQHF
once . TRBJ2-5 TRBV7-9 TGTGCCAGCAGCTTAGCGTTAACAGCACAAGAGACCCAGTACTTC CASSLALTAQETQYF
. . TRBJ2-1 TRBV19 TGTGCCAGTAGTATAGATCTCACCGAGCAGTTCTTC CASSIDLTEQFF
. TRBD2 TRBJ2-7 TRBV15 TGTGCCACCAGCAGAGAAGGCCTAGCGGTTTCCTACGAGCAGTACTTC CATSREGLAVSYEQYF
. . TRBJ1-4 TRBV28 TGTGCCAGCAGTGGACGGCCAACTAATGAAAAACTGTTTTTT CASSGRPTNEKLFF
. TRBD2 TRBJ2-5 TRBV14 TGTGCCAGCAGCCGCCTAGCGGGAGCCGGTGAGACCCAGTACTTC CASSRLAGAGETQYF
. TRBD2 TRBJ2-1 TRBV11-3 TGTGCCAGCAGCTTAAGGGCGGGAGTTAATGAGCAGTTCTTC CASSLRAGVNEQFF
. . TRBJ2-7 TRBV6-6 TGTGCCAGCAGTACCCCGGGACTCTACGAGCAGTACTTC CASSTPGLYEQYF
. . TRBJ2-1 TRBV19 TGTGCCAGTAGTATAGGTAGAGGGGGAGGGTTTGAGCAGTTCTTC CASSIGRGGGFEQFF
. . TRBJ1-4 TRBV6-1 TGTGCCAGCGGAGCGCGGGCTGAAAAACTGTTTTTT CASGARAEKLFF
. TRBD2 TRBJ2-7 TRBV7-2 TGTGCCAGCAGACCTAGCGGCCTCCGAGAGCAGTACTTC CASRPSGLREQYF
. . TRBJ1-4 TRBV4-3 TGCGCCAGCAGCCAAGTGTTGTTCTGGGGGACAACTAATGAAAAACTGTTTTTT CASSQVLFWGTTNEKLFF
. . TRBJ2-3 TRBV5-1 TGCGCCAGCAGCCCAGGAACAGATACGCAGTATTTT CASSPGTDTQYF
. . TRBJ2-1 TRBV4-2 TGTGCCAGCAGCCAACTGGTTGGCTCCTACAATGAGCAGTTCTTC CASSQLVGSYNEQFF
. TRBD1 TRBJ2-7 TRBV6-6 TGTGCCAGCAGTTCACCGGGACAGTTAACCTACGAGCAGTACTTC CASSSPGQLTYEQYF
. TRBD1 TRBJ2-5 TRBV28 TGTGCCAGCAGTTTAGGGACAGGGTTAGAGACCCAGTACTTC CASSLGTGLETQYF
. TRBD2 TRBJ2-3 TRBV18 TGTGCCAGCTCACCAGGACTAGCGGGAGGGCCGGGCACAGATACGCAGTATTTT CASSPGLAGGPGTDTQYF
. . TRBJ2-3 TRBV5-4 TGTGCCAGCAGCTCAAAAGGGGGGTATCTCGGCACAGATACGCAGTATTTT CASSSKGGYLGTDTQYF
. . TRBJ2-7 TRBV18 TGTGCCAGCTCACCACTGGGACAAGGATTGGAGCAGTACTTC CASSPLGQGLEQYF
. . TRBJ2-2 TRBV18 TGTGCCAGCTCACCCGGAGAGCGAACCGGGGAGCTGTTTTTT CASSPGERTGELFF
once TRBD1 TRBJ2-7 TRBV28 TGTGCCAGCAGTCCACCGGACAGGTCCTCCTACGAGCAGTACTTC CASSPPDRSSYEQYF
. . TRBJ2-5 TRBV30 TGTGCCTGGAGTGTTTCTGGCTCAGAGACCCAGTACTTC CAWSVSGSETQYF
. . TRBJ2-4 TRBV30 TGTGCCTGGAGTAGGACTATAGCCAAAAACATTCAGTACTTC CAWSRTIAKNIQYF
. TRBD1 TRBJ2-7 TRBV5-4 TGTGCCAGCAGCCAAGGCGGACAGGGGATGAAAGAGCAGTACTTC CASSQGGQGMKEQYF
. TRBD2 TRBJ2-3 TRBV5-4 TGTGCCAGCAGCCAGCGGACTAGCGGGTTCACAGATACGCAGTATTTT CASSQRTSGFTDTQYF
. . TRBJ2-1 TRBV11-3 TGTGCCAGCAGCTTAGGGCAGGTCTACAATGAGCAGTTCTTC CASSLGQVYNEQFF